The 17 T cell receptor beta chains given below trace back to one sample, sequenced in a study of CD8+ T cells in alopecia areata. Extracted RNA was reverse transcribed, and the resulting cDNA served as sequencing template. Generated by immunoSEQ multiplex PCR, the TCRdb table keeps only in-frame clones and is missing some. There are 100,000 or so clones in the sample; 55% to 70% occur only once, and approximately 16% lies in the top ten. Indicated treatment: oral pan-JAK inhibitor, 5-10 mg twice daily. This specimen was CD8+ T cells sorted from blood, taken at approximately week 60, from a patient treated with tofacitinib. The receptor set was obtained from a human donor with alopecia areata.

The CDR3 protein is CASSSRGQGVLADTQYF. DNA for the CDR3: TGTGCCAGCAGTTCGAGAGGACAGGGCGTTTTAGCAGATACGCAGTATTTT. The J gene is TRBJ2-3, the V gene TRBV27; 8 bases fit TRBD1. This CDR3 has 17 residues. Unmatched junction bases numbered 13, after V lost 4 bases and J lost 4 bases. Germline V gene data show CDR1 as MNHEY and CDR2 as SMNVEV (reference sequence).

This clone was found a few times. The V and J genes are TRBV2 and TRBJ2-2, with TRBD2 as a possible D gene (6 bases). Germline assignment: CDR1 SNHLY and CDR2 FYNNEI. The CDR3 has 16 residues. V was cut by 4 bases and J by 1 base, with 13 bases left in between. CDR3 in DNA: TGTGCCAGCAGTGTACCCGCCGGGGGGAACACCGGGGAGCTGTTTTTT. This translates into CASSVPAGGNTGELFF. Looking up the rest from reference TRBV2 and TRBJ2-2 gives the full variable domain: EPEVTQTPSHQVTQMGQEVILRCVPISNHLYFYWYRQILGQKVEFLVSFYNNEISEKSEIFDDQFSVERPDGSNFTLKIRSTKLEDSAMYFCASSVPAGGNTGELFFGEGSRLTVL.

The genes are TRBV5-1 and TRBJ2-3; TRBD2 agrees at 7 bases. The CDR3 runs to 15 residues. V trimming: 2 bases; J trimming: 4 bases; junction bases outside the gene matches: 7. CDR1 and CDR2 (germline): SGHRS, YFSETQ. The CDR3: CASSLRTSSPDTQYF. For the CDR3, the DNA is TGCGCCAGCAGCTTAAGGACTAGTTCCCCAGATACGCAGTATTTT.

The CDR3 protein is CATSRDRTGQETQYF. CDR3 nucleotide sequence: TGTGCCACCAGCAGAGACAGGACTGGGCAAGAGACCCAGTACTTC. The chain couples TRBV15 to TRBJ2-5; TRBD2 might be the D (5 bases). Trimming pared 0 bases from V and 2 bases from J, leaving 10 bases between. In germline, CDR1 is LNHNV, CDR2 YYDKDF (reference sequence). The CDR3 loop spans 15 amino acids.

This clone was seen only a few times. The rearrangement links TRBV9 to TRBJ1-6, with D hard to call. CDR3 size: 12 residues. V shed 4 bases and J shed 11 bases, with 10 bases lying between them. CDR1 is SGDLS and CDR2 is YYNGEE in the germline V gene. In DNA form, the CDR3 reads TGTGCCAGCAGCCCAGACAAGCCACCCCTCCACTTT. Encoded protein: CASSPDKPPLHF. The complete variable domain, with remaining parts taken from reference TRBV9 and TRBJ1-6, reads DSGVTQTPKHLITATGQRVTLRCSPRSGDLSVYWYQQSLDQGLQFLIQYYNGEERAKGNILERFSAQQFPDLHSELNLSSLELGDSALYFCASSPDKPPLHFGNGTRLTVT.

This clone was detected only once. In DNA form, the CDR3 reads TGTGCCAGCATAAGAGACGCCCTATACGAGCAGTACTTC. Translation: CASIRDALYEQYF. This sequence joins TRBV6-1 and TRBJ2-7; D is uncertain. Between the trimmed V and J ends, which lost 7 bases and 4 bases, there was a span of 14 bases. The CDR3 is made up of 13 amino acids. Germline CDR1 MNHNS, CDR2 SASEGT.

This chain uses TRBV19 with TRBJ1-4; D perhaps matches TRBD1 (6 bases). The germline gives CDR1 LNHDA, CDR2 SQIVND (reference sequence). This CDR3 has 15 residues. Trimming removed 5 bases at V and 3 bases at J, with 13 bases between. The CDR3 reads CASSFQGPPNEKLFF. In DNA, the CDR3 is TGTGCCAGTAGTTTCCAGGGGCCGCCTAATGAAAAACTGTTTTTT. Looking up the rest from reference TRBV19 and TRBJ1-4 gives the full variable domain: DGGITQSPKYLFRKEGQNVTLSCEQNLNHDAMYWYRQDPGQGLRLIYYSQIVNDFQKGDIAEGYSVSREKKESFPLTVTSAQKNPTAFYLCASSFQGPPNEKLFFGSGTQLSVL.

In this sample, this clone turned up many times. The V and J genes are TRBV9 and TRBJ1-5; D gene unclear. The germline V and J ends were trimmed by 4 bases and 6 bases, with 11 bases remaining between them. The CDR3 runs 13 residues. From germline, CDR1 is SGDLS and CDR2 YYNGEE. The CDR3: CASSPGGSQPQHF. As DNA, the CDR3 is TGTGCCAGCAGCCCGGGAGGTAGTCAGCCCCAGCATTTT. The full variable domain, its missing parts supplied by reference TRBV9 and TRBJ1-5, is DSGVTQTPKHLITATGQRVTLRCSPRSGDLSVYWYQQSLDQGLQFLIQYYNGEERAKGNILERFSAQQFPDLHSELNLSSLELGDSALYFCASSPGGSQPQHFGDGTRLSIL.

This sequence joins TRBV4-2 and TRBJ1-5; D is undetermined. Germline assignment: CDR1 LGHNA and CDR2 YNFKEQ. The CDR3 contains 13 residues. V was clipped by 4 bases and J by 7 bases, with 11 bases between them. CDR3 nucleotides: TGTGCCAGCAGCCCATCTGGTCCCCAGCCCCAGCATTTT. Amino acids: CASSPSGPQPQHF.

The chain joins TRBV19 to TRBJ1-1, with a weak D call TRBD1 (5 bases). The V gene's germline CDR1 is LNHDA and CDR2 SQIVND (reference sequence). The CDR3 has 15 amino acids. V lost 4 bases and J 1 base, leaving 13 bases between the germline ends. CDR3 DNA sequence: TGTGCCAGTAGTACAGGCAATGGGGGGAACACTGAAGCTTTCTTT. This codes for CASSTGNGGNTEAFF.

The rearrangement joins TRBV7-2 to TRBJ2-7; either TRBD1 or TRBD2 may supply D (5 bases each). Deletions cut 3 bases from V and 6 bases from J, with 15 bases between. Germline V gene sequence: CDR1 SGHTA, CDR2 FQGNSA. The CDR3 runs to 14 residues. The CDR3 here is CASSFSGPGGEQYF. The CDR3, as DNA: TGTGCCAGCAGCTTTTCCGGACCTGGGGGCGAGCAGTACTTC.

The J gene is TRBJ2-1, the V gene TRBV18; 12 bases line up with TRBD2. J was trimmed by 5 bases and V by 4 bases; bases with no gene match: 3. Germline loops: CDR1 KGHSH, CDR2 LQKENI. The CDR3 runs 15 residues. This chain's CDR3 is CASSRLAGGHNEQFF. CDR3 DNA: TGTGCCAGCTCACGGCTAGCGGGGGGGCACAATGAGCAGTTCTTC.

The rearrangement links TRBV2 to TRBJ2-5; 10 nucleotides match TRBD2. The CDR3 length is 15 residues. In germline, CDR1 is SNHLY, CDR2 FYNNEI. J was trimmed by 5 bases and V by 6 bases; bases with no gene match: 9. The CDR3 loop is CASRFLAGDEETQYF. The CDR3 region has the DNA TGTGCCAGCAGATTTCTAGCGGGGGATGAGGAGACCCAGTACTTC.

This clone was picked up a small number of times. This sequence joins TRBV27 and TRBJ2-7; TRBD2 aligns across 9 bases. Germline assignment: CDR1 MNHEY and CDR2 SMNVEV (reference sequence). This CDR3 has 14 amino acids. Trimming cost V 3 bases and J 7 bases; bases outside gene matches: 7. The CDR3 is CASSFLAGALEQYF. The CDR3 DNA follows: TGTGCCAGCAGTTTTTTAGCGGGGGCCTTGGAGCAGTACTTC.

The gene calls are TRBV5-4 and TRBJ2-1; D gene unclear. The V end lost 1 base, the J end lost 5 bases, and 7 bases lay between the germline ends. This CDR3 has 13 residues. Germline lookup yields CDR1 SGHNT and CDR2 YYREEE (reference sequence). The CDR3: CASSLWPNNEQFF. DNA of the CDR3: TGTGCCAGCAGCTTGTGGCCGAACAATGAGCAGTTCTTC. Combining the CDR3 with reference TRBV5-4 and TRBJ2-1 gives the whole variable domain ETGVTQSPTHLIKTRGQQVTLRCSSQSGHNTVSWYQQALGQGPQFIFQYYREEENGRGNFPPRFSGLQFPNYSSELNVNALELDDSALYLCASSLWPNNEQFFGPGTRLTVL.

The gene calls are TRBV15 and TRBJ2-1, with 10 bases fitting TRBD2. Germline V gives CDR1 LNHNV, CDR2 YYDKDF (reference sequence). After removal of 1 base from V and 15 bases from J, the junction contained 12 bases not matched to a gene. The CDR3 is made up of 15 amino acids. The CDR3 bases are TGTGCCACCAGCAGAGTTCCAGCGGGGGGGCCATTTCTGTTCTTC. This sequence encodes CATSRVPAGGPFLFF.

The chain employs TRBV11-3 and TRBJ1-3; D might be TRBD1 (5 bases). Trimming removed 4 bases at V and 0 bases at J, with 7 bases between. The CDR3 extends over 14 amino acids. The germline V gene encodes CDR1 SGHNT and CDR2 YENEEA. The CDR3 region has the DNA TGTGCCAGCAGCTCAGGGTCCTCTGGAAACACCATATATTTT. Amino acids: CASSSGSSGNTIYF.